This TCR beta chain was obtained from a study of cytomegalovirus exposure and HLA in healthy donors. 60 Vbeta and 13 Jbeta primers were used in PCR. Repertoires were generated with immunoSEQ multiplex PCR, while TCRdb's copy carries only in-frame clones and drops some. The sample contains about 170,000 clones, roughly 79% of which appear only once. After removal of 1 base from V and 5 bases from J, the junction contained 10 bases not matched to a gene. CDR3 length: 16 residues. The germline V gene encodes CDR1 SGHTA and CDR2 FQGNSA. What was sequenced was PBMCs. V gene TRBV7-2 combines with J gene TRBJ2-7, with 8 bases identical to TRBD1. This receptor was identified in a man aged 35 to 55 in good health and CMV-seropositive. The CDR3 here is CASSLGWAGGRNEQYF. CDR3 sequence (DNA): TGTGCCAGCAGCTTAGGTTGGGCAGGGGGCAGAAACGAGCAGTACTTC. Full variable domain (outside the CDR3, taken from reference TRBV7-2 and TRBJ2-7): GAGVSQSPSNKVTEKGKDVELRCDPISGHTALYWYRQSLGQGLEFLIYFQGNSAPDKSGLPSDRFSAERTGGSVSTLTIQRTQQEDSAVYLCASSLGWAGGRNEQYFGPGTRLTVT.